These 3 T cell receptor beta chains share one sample of origin, sequenced in a study of shared clonotypes between healthy human individuals. The protocol was immunoSEQ multiplex PCR, while the TCRdb copy is restricted to in-frame clones and leaves out a portion. Altogether around 1.9 million clones are present, 93% being singletons, with the ten largest covering under 2%. CD8 cells regarded as naive lacked CD45RO, were positively chosen for CCR7, and omitted terminally differentiated effector memory CD45RA+ cells. The specimen was naive CD8+ T cells from PBMCs. The receptors stem from a man younger than 30 in good health. Some clones in this sample may be carry-over from other donors' samples.

The chain carries TRBV25-1 and TRBJ2-2; D perhaps matches TRBD2 (6 bases). The CDR3 runs 14 residues. Trimming removed 4 bases at V and 6 bases at J, with 12 bases between. From germline, CDR1 is MGHDK and CDR2 SYGVNS. The CDR3 sequence: CASSVDGRAGELFF. CDR3 coding DNA: TGTGCCAGCAGTGTCGACGGGAGAGCCGGGGAGCTGTTTTTT.

This chain connects TRBV4-1 to TRBJ2-7; the D is unclear. Germline V gene data show CDR1 as MGHRA and CDR2 as YSYEKL. The CDR3 is 13 residues long. V shed 1 base and J shed 6 bases, with 10 bases lying between them. The CDR3 protein is CASSQAQFSEQYF. The DNA for the CDR3 is TGCGCCAGCAGCCAAGCCCAGTTCTCCGAGCAGTACTTC.

This chain joins TRBV5-1 and TRBJ1-2; tentative D call: TRBD1 (5 bases). V lost 4 bases to trimming and J lost 2 bases, with 9 bases between them. CDR3 length equals 13 residues. Germline CDR1 is SGHRS and CDR2 is YFSETQ. CDR3 region: CASSQTENYGYTF. CDR3 sequence (DNA): TGCGCCAGCAGCCAGACAGAAAACTATGGCTACACCTTC.